Below are 9 T cell receptor beta chains sequenced from a single sample in a study of blood T cells in healthy people across ages. A second PCR, run for about 7 to 12 cycles, used a sample-barcoded 5' primer plus a J-beta primer mix. From the 5' RACE reads, TCRdb called clonotypes with MiXCR, one entry per CDR3 protein. The sample holds hundreds of thousands of distinct CDR3 sequences, 58% seen once. Material: blood. The receptors were gathered from a man aged 60 to 69 in good health.

The rearrangement uses TRBV7-2 and TRBJ2-1, with D maybe TRBD2 (6 bases). The CDR3 spans 14 residues. Germline V gives CDR1 SGHTA, CDR2 FQGNSA. V was shortened by 6 bases and J by 9 bases, with 18 bases between the two germline ends. CDR3 bases: TGTGCCAGCAGACACCCTGGCGGGGACGGTGAGCAGTTCTTC. Translation gives CASRHPGGDGEQFF. Complete variable domain (other parts from reference TRBV7-2 and TRBJ2-1): GAGVSQSPSNKVTEKGKDVELRCDPISGHTALYWYRQSLGQGLEFLIYFQGNSAPDKSGLPSDRFSAERTGGSVSTLTIQRTQQEDSAVYLCASRHPGGDGEQFFGPGTRLTVL.

This clonotype was counted between two and nine times. The genes are TRBV5-1 and TRBJ1-4; TRBD1 is a possible D gene (6 bases). This CDR3 contains 15 residues. Germline assignment: CDR1 SGHRS and CDR2 YFSETQ. V lost 3 bases and J 4 bases, leaving 13 bases between the germline ends. CDR3 sequence: CASSSGQSYNEKLFF. In DNA, the CDR3 is TGCGCCAGCAGCTCCGGACAGAGTTATAATGAAAAACTGTTTTTT.

This clonotype was observed a few times. The chain is built from TRBV7-9 and TRBJ2-5; 7 nucleotides align to TRBD2. CDR1 SEHNR and CDR2 FQNEAQ come from the germline V gene (reference sequence). The length of the CDR3 is 16 residues. Trimming at V came to 5 bases and at J to 3 bases, leaving 12 bases not matched to a gene. The CDR3 coding sequence is TGTGCCAGCAGCCCCCCCCGGGCTAGCGGAGAAGAGACCCAGTACTTC. It specifies CASSPPRASGEETQYF.

The V call is TRBV10-3, the J call TRBJ2-5; tentative D call: TRBD1 (6 bases). The J call may be mistaken, given a closer DNA end match to TRBJ2-7. The V gene's germline CDR1 is ENHRY and CDR2 SYGVKD. The CDR3 contains 15 residues. CDR3 loop: CATGAPGPPLGEQYF. In nucleotides, the CDR3 is TGTGCCACAGGGGCCCCGGGACCACCCCTCGGCGAGCAGTACTTC.

V gene TRBV5-1 combines with J gene TRBJ1-2; 9 nucleotides match TRBD1. This CDR3 has 13 residues. The V and J ends lost 7 bases and 6 bases, in that order; junction bases with no gene match: 7. CDR1 SGHRS and CDR2 YFSETQ come from the germline V gene. The CDR3 here is CASGQGQGDGYTF. The CDR3 DNA is TGCGCCAGCGGCCAGGGACAGGGCGATGGCTACACCTTC.

The chain combines TRBV7-6 with TRBJ2-1; TRBD2 matches 14 bases. V trimming: 5 bases; J trimming: 15 bases; junction bases outside the gene matches: 12. The germline CDR1 and CDR2 sequences are SGHVS and FNYEAQ. This CDR3 is built from 15 residues. The CDR3 loop is CASSPGLAGDPVGFF. CDR3 sequence (DNA): TGTGCCAGCAGCCCGGGACTAGCGGGGGACCCCGTCGGGTTCTTC.

This clonotype was observed many times. V is TRBV6-5 and J is TRBJ2-5, with 8 bases fitting TRBD2. The trim removed 7 bases at V and 5 bases at J, leaving 9 bases unmatched. Germline loops: CDR1 MNHEY, CDR2 SVGAGI. CDR3 size: 14 residues. CDR3 DNA: TGTGCCAGCAAGGGGAGGCGGGAGGCGGAGACCCAGTACTTC. Amino acid sequence: CASKGRREAETQYF.

The sample holds a few counts of this clonotype. The chain has TRBV7-2 and TRBJ2-1, with D perhaps matching TRBD2 (7 bases). With 5 bases removed from V and 5 bases from J, the gap between germline ends came to 16 bases. The CDR3 spans 15 residues. The germline gives CDR1 SGHTA, CDR2 FQGNSA. CDR3 coding DNA: TGTGCCAGCAGCCTTCAGTCGCGGGGGCACAATGAGCAGTTCTTC. It specifies CASSLQSRGHNEQFF. The full variable domain, completed using reference TRBV7-2 and TRBJ2-1, is GAGVSQSPSNKVTEKGKDVELRCDPISGHTALYWYRQSLGQGLEFLIYFQGNSAPDKSGLPSDRFSAERTGGSVSTLTIQRTQQEDSAVYLCASSLQSRGHNEQFFGPGTRLTVL.

The chain has TRBV5-1 and TRBJ2-1; TRBD1 matches at 8 bases. V shed 7 bases, J shed 7 bases, and the junction held 13 bases outside the gene matches. The CDR3 length is 15 residues. Germline lookup yields CDR1 SGHRS and CDR2 YFSETQ. CDR3 sequence (DNA): TGCGCCAGCTCCATGACAGGGGCACCGGAAAATGAGCAGTTCTTC. This codes for CASSMTGAPENEQFF.